This TCR beta chain originates from a study of Graves' ophthalmopathy and Graves' hyperthyroidism. Findings and limits, study-wide: Using 13 signatures, a model distinguished ophthalmopathy from stable hyperthyroidism, reaching about 89% sensitivity and 81.08% specificity.

The sequenced template was RNA, covering the TCR beta CDR3 region. The library came from an HTBI-primed first-round RT-PCR and a second-round multiplex PCR. Via MiXCR, TCRdb re-called the multiplex PCR reads, giving one row per CDR3 protein. The sample has about 500,000 distinct CDR3 sequences, around 14% seen once. This clonotype was picked up many times. Its antigen remains unidentified. Moderate-to-severe activity, CAS at least 3, NOSPECS at least 4 and duration under 3 months characterized donors with ophthalmopathy. Germline assignment: CDR1 MNHEY and CDR2 SVGEGT. V gave up 10 bases and J gave up 8 bases; unmatched junction bases: 11. This CDR3 region has 13 residues.

V and J are TRBV6-2 or TRBV6-3 and TRBJ1-5; 7 bases fit TRBD1. This receptor was obtained from a woman aged 25 to 39 with Graves' ophthalmopathy. Sequenced sample: blood. Written as DNA, the CDR3 is TGTGCCACTCAACAGGGGATAATGGAGCCCCAGCATTTT. This sequence encodes CATQQGIMEPQHF.